The 27 T cell receptor beta chains presented below share a single source sample, sequenced in a study of identical twins. In TCRdb, the 5' RACE reads were re-called with MiXCR into one record per CDR3 protein. There are 500,000 or so distinct CDR3 sequences in the sample; over 12% occur only once, and roughly 0.56% lies in the top ten. This sample was shared with a second study, whose subject was yellow fever vaccine responses in identical twins.

Specimen: CD4+ T cells sorted from blood. The receptors stem from a woman between 18 and 29 years old in good health.

The chain carries TRBV20-1 and TRBJ1-4; no reliable D call. The CDR3 contains 13 residues. Germline CDR1 DFQATT, CDR2 SNEGSKA (reference sequence). V lost 4 bases to trimming and J lost 4 bases, with 10 bases between them. CDR3 in DNA: TGCAGTGCTAAACAGATTAATAATGAAAAACTGTTTTTT. It specifies CSAKQINNEKLFF.

A remark on this clonotype: An end of the junction does not agree with germline; a read error may underlie this. The chain links TRBV7-9 to TRBJ2-1; TRBD2 aligns across 10 bases. Germline-derived CDR1 and CDR2 are SEHNR and FQNEAQ (reference sequence). The CDR3 contains 15 residues. CDR3 sequence: CASSLAGAPRAEQFF. CDR3 DNA sequence: TGTGCCAGCAGCCTAGCGGGAGCCCCCCGGGCTGAGCAGTTCTTC.

This clonotype was seen a handful of times. The chain carries TRBV18 and TRBJ2-2; D is uncertain. There are 18 residues in the CDR3. Germline V gene lookup returns CDR1 KGHSH and CDR2 LQKENI. Trimming pared 6 bases from V and 1 base from J, leaving 21 bases between. This chain's CDR3 is CASSQLPGSAENTGELFF. The DNA of the CDR3 is TGTGCCAGCTCGCAACTGCCCGGTTCCGCCGAGAACACCGGGGAGCTGTTTTTT.

V gene TRBV4-1 combines with J gene TRBJ2-5; 9 bases align to TRBD2. V lost 3 bases and J lost 3; bases outside the gene matches: 5. CDR1 MGHRA and CDR2 YSYEKL come from the germline V gene. The CDR3 has 15 residues. The CDR3 loop is CASSQGAGGEETQYF. In DNA, the CDR3 is TGCGCCAGCAGCCAGGGAGCGGGGGGTGAAGAGACCCAGTACTTC.

The chain uses TRBV2 and TRBJ2-2, with D unresolved. Between the trimmed V and J ends, which lost 5 bases and 1 base, there was a span of 5 bases. The CDR3 has 13 residues. Per the germline V gene, CDR1 is SNHLY and CDR2 is FYNNEI. This CDR3 is CASSQQNTGELFF. CDR3 DNA: TGTGCCAGCAGTCAACAGAACACCGGGGAGCTGTTTTTT.

This clonotype occurred a few times. The CDR3 DNA reads TGTGCCAGCAGCCCCAGGGCAGGGGCTGACTACAATGAGCAGTTCTTC. This gives the protein CASSPRAGADYNEQFF. This sequence joins TRBV3-1 and TRBJ2-1; D may be TRBD1 (6 bases). CDR3 length: 16 amino acids. Germline V gene sequence: CDR1 LGHDT, CDR2 YNNKEL (reference sequence). V lost 4 bases and J lost 3, with 16 bases in between.

The V call is TRBV14, the J call TRBJ2-1; D is ambiguous. The CDR3 length is 16 residues. The germline V gene has CDR1 SGHDN and CDR2 FVKESK. Deletions cut 2 bases from V and 0 bases from J, with 11 bases between. The CDR3 loop is CASSQRTGSSYNEQFF. CDR3 sequence (DNA): TGTGCCAGCAGCCAAAGGACCGGAAGCTCCTACAATGAGCAGTTCTTC.

The chain is built from TRBV3-1 and TRBJ2-7, with D perhaps being TRBD1 or TRBD2 (5 bases each). The CDR3 has 14 residues. V was shortened by 1 base and J by 6 bases, with 13 bases between the two germline ends. In germline, CDR1 is LGHDT, CDR2 YNNKEL (reference sequence). The CDR3 sequence: CASSQAERGAEQYF. The CDR3 DNA reads TGTGCCAGCAGCCAAGCCGAGAGGGGTGCCGAGCAGTACTTC.

The rearrangement uses TRBV3-1 and TRBJ2-5, with D possibly TRBD1 on 6 matching bases. Per germline, CDR1 LGHDT and CDR2 YNNKEL (reference sequence). V shed 5 bases and J shed 4 bases, with 14 bases lying between them. This CDR3 is built from 14 residues. In DNA form, the CDR3 reads TGTGCCAGCAGCGTACAGGGTGGGACAGAGACCCAGTACTTC. Translated: CASSVQGGTETQYF.

The chain is built from TRBV10-3 and TRBJ2-6; D gene uncertain. The V and J ends lost 9 bases and 2 bases respectively, with 8 bases between them. The CDR3 contains 13 residues. Looked up from germline, CDR1 is ENHRY and CDR2 is SYGVKD. CDR3 amino acids: CAIQEAGANVLTF. CDR3 coding DNA: TGTGCCATTCAAGAAGCTGGGGCCAACGTCCTGACTTTC.

This chain links TRBV28 with TRBJ1-2, with 7 bases lining up with TRBD1. CDR1 and CDR2 (germline): MDHEN, SYDVKM. Germline trimming cut 7 bases from V and 8 bases from J; bases unmatched to any gene: 13. CDR3 length: 14 residues. The CDR3 reads CASNPAGQDWGYTF. For the CDR3, the DNA is TGTGCCAGCAACCCTGCCGGACAGGACTGGGGCTACACCTTC.

This clonotype showed up just a few times. V and J are TRBV24-1 and TRBJ1-2; no reliable D call. Germline assignment: CDR1 KGHDR and CDR2 SFDVKD. V was shortened by 3 bases and J by 2 bases, with 9 bases between the two germline ends. The CDR3 contains 14 residues. The CDR3: CATSDASVNYGYTF. CDR3 bases: TGTGCCACCAGTGATGCGTCCGTCAACTATGGCTACACCTTC.

The V gene is TRBV5-4, the J gene TRBJ1-4; D gene uncertain. CDR1 and CDR2 (germline): SGHNT, YYREEE (reference sequence). Trimming cost V 3 bases and J 8 bases, with 11 bases left between them. This CDR3 has 13 amino acids. CDR3 DNA sequence: TGTGCCAGCAGCTACCACGTCCAAGAAAAACTGTTTTTT. Amino acid sequence: CASSYHVQEKLFF.

This clonotype was observed a handful of times. The V call is TRBV7-2, the J call TRBJ1-2; D call uncertain. CDR1 is SGHTA and CDR2 is FQGNSA in the germline V gene. The V and J ends lost 5 bases and 5 bases respectively, with 15 bases between them. This CDR3 has 14 amino acids. This CDR3 is CASSPIDGIYGYTF. The CDR3 DNA reads as TGTGCCAGCAGCCCGATAGACGGAATTTATGGCTACACCTTC. Filled out from reference TRBV7-2 and TRBJ1-2, the complete variable domain reads GAGVSQSPSNKVTEKGKDVELRCDPISGHTALYWYRQSLGQGLEFLIYFQGNSAPDKSGLPSDRFSAERTGGSVSTLTIQRTQQEDSAVYLCASSPIDGIYGYTFGSGTRLTVV.

This clonotype was counted ten times or more. V is TRBV12-3 or TRBV12-4 and J is TRBJ2-7; D not certain. The ends were cut back, 4 bases at V and 4 bases at J, with 5 bases in the middle. This CDR3 has 11 residues. CDR3: CASSSQYEQYF. As DNA, the CDR3 is TGTGCCAGCAGTTCACAATACGAGCAGTACTTC.

In this sample, this clonotype turned up a few times. V gene TRBV5-1 combines with J gene TRBJ2-7, with 7 bases fitting TRBD1. With V trimmed by 4 bases and J by 6 bases, 7 bases remained unmatched. The germline CDR1 and CDR2 sequences are SGHRS and YFSETQ. The CDR3 is 13 residues long. DNA of the CDR3: TGCGCCAGCAGCATAAGACAGGGAGCCGAGCAGTACTTC. Translation gives CASSIRQGAEQYF.

This clonotype was counted a few times. The J gene is TRBJ2-7, the V gene TRBV15; 10 bases fit TRBD1. J gave up 1 base and V 1 base, and 10 bases lay outside the gene matches. This CDR3 is built from 18 residues. In germline, CDR1 is LNHNV, CDR2 YYDKDF (reference sequence). The CDR3 region has the DNA TGTGCCACCAGCAGAGTTCGTATCCGGGACAGGGGTTCCTACGAGCAGTACTTC. Protein sequence: CATSRVRIRDRGSYEQYF.

This clonotype has only a few counts. This chain joins TRBV15 and TRBJ1-5, with 7 positions matching TRBD1. Germline V gene data show CDR1 as LNHNV and CDR2 as YYDKDF (reference sequence). The ends lost 0 bases at V and 2 bases at J; junction bases unmatched: 1. The CDR3 spans 15 residues. CDR3 in amino acids: CATSRDDRGNQPQHF. CDR3 bases: TGTGCCACCAGCAGAGATGACAGGGGCAATCAGCCCCAGCATTTT.

This clonotype occurred a few times. V and J are TRBV12-3 or TRBV12-4 and TRBJ1-2; 10 nucleotides line up with TRBD1. V gave up 5 bases and J gave up 3 bases; unmatched junction bases: 9. This CDR3 has 16 amino acids. For the CDR3, the DNA is TGTGCCAGCAGTATAACTTCCGGGACAGGGGACTATGGCTACACCTTC. It encodes CASSITSGTGDYGYTF.

CDR3 bases: TGCAGTCAGCAGGGGGGACAGACCACAGATACGCAGTATTTT. It codes for CSQQGGQTTDTQYF. The chain couples TRBV20-1 to TRBJ2-3; TRBD1 might be the D (7 bases). Germline CDR1 DFQATT, CDR2 SNEGSKA (reference sequence). V was clipped by 8 bases and J by 2 bases, with 17 bases between them. This CDR3 region has 14 residues.

CDR3 region: CASSQRGGVEQYF. The CDR3 nucleotides are TGTGCCAGCAGCCAGCGGGGGGGGGTCGAGCAGTACTTC. This chain uses TRBV4-2 with TRBJ2-7, with 9 bases lining up with TRBD2. CDR1 is LGHNA, CDR2 YNFKEQ, per germline. V lost 3 bases and J lost 6; bases outside the gene matches: 3. This CDR3 comprises 13 residues.

This clonotype was observed a few times. This chain joins TRBV9 and TRBJ2-3; 10 nucleotides line up with TRBD2. The V gene's germline CDR1 is SGDLS and CDR2 YYNGEE. J gave up 6 bases and V 4 bases, and 11 bases lay outside the gene matches. The CDR3 is made up of 16 amino acids. The CDR3 DNA reads as TGTGCCAGCAGCACACTAGCGGGAAGTTTAGGGGATACGCAGTATTTT. Its protein product is CASSTLAGSLGDTQYF.

This clonotype was detected only a few times. The V call is TRBV6-5, the J call TRBJ2-4; D gene ambiguous. The CDR3 loop spans 16 amino acids. CDR1 and CDR2 from the germline V gene are MNHEY and SVGAGI. Trimming stripped 4 bases from V and 0 bases from J, with 13 bases between. CDR3 DNA sequence: TGTGCCAGCAGTTCCCCGAGGAGCCTAGCCAAAAACATTCAGTACTTC. Residues: CASSSPRSLAKNIQYF.

This clonotype occurred many times. The chain combines TRBV5-1 with TRBJ2-3; D is ambiguous. Germline V gene sequence: CDR1 SGHRS, CDR2 YFSETQ. CDR3 length: 17 amino acids. Trimming left V 1 base short and J 0 bases short, with 15 bases between. CDR3 protein: CASSLSQMRASTDTQYF. CDR3 coding DNA: TGCGCCAGCAGCTTGAGCCAGATGAGAGCTAGCACAGATACGCAGTATTTT.

This rearrangement joins TRBV27 to TRBJ2-3, with 9 bases aligning to TRBD2. Per germline, CDR1 MNHEY and CDR2 SMNVEV (reference sequence). Losses at the gene ends were 8 bases for V and 1 base for J; bases not matched to a gene: 7. CDR3 length: 15 residues. The CDR3, as DNA: TGTGCCAGCCGGGGGAGCGGGAGGCGCACAGATACGCAGTATTTT. It yields the protein CASRGSGRRTDTQYF.

This clonotype came up a few times. This chain uses TRBV28 with TRBJ2-4; 11 bases line up with TRBD1. Losses at the gene ends were 3 bases for V and 7 bases for J; bases not matched to a gene: 17. The CDR3 extends over 19 amino acids. Germline-derived CDR1 and CDR2 are MDHEN and SYDVKM. The CDR3: CASSFEPRTPGQGANIQYF. CDR3 DNA: TGTGCCAGCAGTTTTGAACCACGGACTCCCGGACAGGGGGCGAACATTCAGTACTTC.

The V and J genes are TRBV12-3 or TRBV12-4 and TRBJ2-5; a possible D gene is TRBD1 (6 bases). This CDR3 region has 14 residues. V was pared by 7 bases and J by 2 bases, with 14 bases between. The CDR3 nucleotides read TGTGCCAGCACCCACAGGGTTTCTCAAGAGACCCAGTACTTC. As protein: CASTHRVSQETQYF.